These 19 T cell receptor beta chains were all obtained from the same sample, sequenced in a study of blood T cell repertoires in COVID-19. Clones were sequenced by immunoSEQ multiplex PCR, and TCRdb holds only the in-frame ones, with some missing. This sample yields 300,000 or so clones, of which roughly 88% are seen a single time; roughly 2.8% belongs to the top ten. Input material: peripheral blood. The receptor set was obtained from a woman aged 25 to 45 with COVID-19, enrolled during active disease.

CDR3 amino acids: CASSDEGNYGYTF. The CDR3 bases are TGTGCCAGCAGTGATGAGGGTAACTATGGCTACACCTTC. This rearrangement joins TRBV25-1 to TRBJ1-2, with D hard to call. The germline CDR1 and CDR2 sequences are MGHDK and SYGVNS. V was trimmed by 3 bases and J by 1 base, leaving 6 bases between them. The CDR3 runs 13 residues.

The chain links TRBV19 to TRBJ2-1, with D unclear. The CDR3 loop spans 15 amino acids. Looked up from germline, CDR1 is LNHDA and CDR2 is SQIVND (reference sequence). Trimming took 0 bases from V and 3 from J, leaving 9 bases between them. The DNA of the CDR3 is TGTGCCAGTAGTATAGATCGGCTAGTCTACAATGAGCAGTTCTTC. This codes for CASSIDRLVYNEQFF. The full variable domain, completed using reference TRBV19 and TRBJ2-1, is DGGITQSPKYLFRKEGQNVTLSCEQNLNHDAMYWYRQDPGQGLRLIYYSQIVNDFQKGDIAEGYSVSREKKESFPLTVTSAQKNPTAFYLCASSIDRLVYNEQFFGPGTRLTVL.

The genes are TRBV11-3 and TRBJ2-7; D unclear. This CDR3 has 13 amino acids. Trimming took off 2 bases at V and 1 base at J, with 6 bases between the two ends. CDR1 and CDR2 (germline): SGHNT, YENEEA. The CDR3 DNA sequence: TGTGCCAGCAGCTTAACTCCGTCCTACGAGCAGTACTTC. Translation: CASSLTPSYEQYF.

The chain uses TRBV7-9 and TRBJ2-7; TRBD1 is a possible D gene (6 bases). The V end was cut by 6 bases, the J end by 5 bases, with 11 bases between. Germline values: CDR1 SEHNR, CDR2 FQNEAQ (reference sequence). There are 12 residues in the CDR3. CDR3 sequence reads: CASSFTGNEQYF. The CDR3 nucleotides read TGTGCCAGCAGTTTCACAGGGAACGAGCAGTACTTC.

This rearrangement joins TRBV6-1 to TRBJ1-5; 9 bases line up with TRBD1. The V and J ends lost 0 bases and 5 bases, in that order; junction bases with no gene match: 5. This CDR3 is built from 16 residues. The germline gives CDR1 MNHNS, CDR2 SASEGT. The CDR3 coding sequence is TGTGCCAGCAGTGAAGCAGGGACAGGGAGCCATCAGCCCCAGCATTTT. Encoded protein: CASSEAGTGSHQPQHF.

The chain carries TRBV11-2 and TRBJ1-1, with D perhaps matching TRBD1 (6 bases). V was pared by 0 bases and J by 1 base, with 15 bases between. Germline V gene data show CDR1 as SGHAT and CDR2 as FQNNGV. This CDR3 has 17 amino acids. The CDR3 loop is CASSLEGRRGPNTEAFF. For the CDR3, the DNA is TGTGCCAGCAGCTTAGAGGGCAGGCGGGGGCCGAACACTGAAGCTTTCTTT. Filled out from reference TRBV11-2 and TRBJ1-1, the complete variable domain reads EAGVAQSPRYKIIEKRQSVAFWCNPISGHATLYWYQQILGQGPKLLIQFQNNGVVDDSQLPKDRFSAERLKGVDSTLKIQPAKLEDSAVYLCASSLEGRRGPNTEAFFGQGTRLTVV.

The chain has TRBV7-9 and TRBJ1-2; the D is unclear. The length of the CDR3 is 12 residues. Deletions cut 5 bases from V and 5 bases from J, with 9 bases between. CDR1 and CDR2 from the germline V gene are SEHNR and FQNEAQ (reference sequence). DNA for the CDR3: TGTGCCAGCAGCCCCGGAGCTTATGGCTACACCTTC. This sequence encodes CASSPGAYGYTF.

The gene calls are TRBV5-6 and TRBJ2-3; 7 bases map to TRBD2. J was trimmed by 4 bases and V by 4 bases; bases with no gene match: 0. CDR1 is SGHDT and CDR2 is YYEEEE in the germline V gene. The CDR3 covers 12 residues. CDR3 loop: CASSRGADTQYF. The CDR3 DNA follows: TGTGCCAGCAGCCGGGGGGCAGATACGCAGTATTTT.

CDR3 sequence: CASSYSGEQYF. The DNA of the CDR3 is TGTGCCAGCAGCTATTCAGGGGAGCAGTACTTC. The chain employs TRBV7-9 and TRBJ2-7, with a possible D match to TRBD1 (5 bases). This CDR3 spans 11 amino acids. CDR1 is SEHNR and CDR2 is FQNEAQ in the germline V gene (reference sequence). Trimming took off 4 bases at V and 7 bases at J, with 8 bases between the two ends.

The CDR3 reads CASSSGLATEQYF. The CDR3 DNA is TGTGCCAGCAGCTCTGGACTAGCTACCGAGCAGTACTTC. V is TRBV11-1 and J is TRBJ2-7; 8 bases are shared with TRBD2. The V gene end was trimmed by 4 bases and the J gene end by 6 bases; junction bases not matched to a gene: 5. This CDR3 spans 13 amino acids. Per the germline V gene, CDR1 is SGHAT and CDR2 is FQDESV (reference sequence).

This clone appeared many times. This sequence joins TRBV4-2 and TRBJ2-3; 11 nucleotides match TRBD1. This CDR3 has 16 residues. In germline, CDR1 is LGHNA, CDR2 YNFKEQ. With 6 bases clipped from V and 2 bases from J, the junction kept 7 bases outside the gene matches. CDR3 DNA sequence: TGTGCCAGCAGTCCAAGGGACAGGGGGGACACAGATACGCAGTATTTT. Translating gives CASSPRDRGDTDTQYF.

The V and J genes are TRBV28 and TRBJ2-7, with 10 positions matching TRBD2. Germline V gene data show CDR1 as MDHEN and CDR2 as SYDVKM. The V and J ends lost 5 bases and 9 bases, in that order; junction bases with no gene match: 13. The CDR3 runs to 15 residues. CDR3 in amino acids: CASSLLAGEGMRQYF. In DNA form, the CDR3 reads TGTGCCAGCAGTCTCCTAGCGGGAGAGGGCATGAGGCAGTACTTC.

The chain couples TRBV7-9 to TRBJ2-1, with D perhaps matching TRBD2 (5 bases). CDR3 length: 16 residues. The V end was cut by 1 base, the J end by 5 bases, with 15 bases between. Germline loops: CDR1 SEHNR, CDR2 FQNEAQ (reference sequence). The CDR3 reads CASSLGKDLVNNEQFF. CDR3 nucleotide sequence: TGTGCCAGCAGCTTAGGGAAGGACTTGGTTAACAATGAGCAGTTCTTC.

The chain combines TRBV2 with TRBJ1-1; no definite D call. The V end lost 8 bases, the J end lost 0 bases, and 10 bases lay between the germline ends. The CDR3 is made up of 13 amino acids. Germline CDR1 is SNHLY and CDR2 is FYNNEI. CDR3 nucleotide sequence: TGTGCCAGCGGGTTTCAGGTGAACACTGAAGCTTTCTTT. Protein sequence: CASGFQVNTEAFF.

The chain links TRBV6-5 to TRBJ1-6; 7 bases line up with TRBD1. This CDR3 is built from 14 residues. The V gene end was trimmed by 6 bases and the J gene end by 6 bases; junction bases not matched to a gene: 5. Germline values: CDR1 MNHEY, CDR2 SVGAGI. The CDR3 sequence is CASRGDRLNSPLHF. In nucleotides, the CDR3 is TGTGCCAGCAGGGGGGACAGACTTAATTCACCCCTCCACTTT.

This clone was picked up one time. The chain is built from TRBV4-1 and TRBJ1-1, with D perhaps matching TRBD1 (6 bases). Trimming shortened V by 1 base and J by 6 bases, and 12 bases separated the two germline ends. The CDR3 length is 14 residues. Germline values: CDR1 MGHRA, CDR2 YSYEKL. Written as DNA, the CDR3 is TGCGCCAGCAGCCAAGGTCCAGGGGCCCCTGAAGCTTTCTTT. Translation: CASSQGPGAPEAFF.

V is TRBV5-1 and J is TRBJ2-3, with D possibly being TRBD1 (7 bases). This CDR3 region has 15 residues. Trimming removed 0 bases at V and 5 bases at J, with 13 bases between. Per the germline V gene, CDR1 is SGHRS and CDR2 is YFSETQ. Here the CDR3 DNA reads TGCGCCAGCAGCTTGGGCCAGGGGGGAGAAGATACGCAGTATTTT. This codes for CASSLGQGGEDTQYF.

V and J are TRBV6-5 and TRBJ1-1, with a weak D call TRBD1 (5 bases). Trimming took off 0 bases at V and 3 bases at J, with 14 bases between the two ends. Looked up from germline, CDR1 is MNHEY and CDR2 is SVGAGI. The CDR3 has 16 amino acids. CDR3 sequence (DNA): TGTGCCAGCAGTTACTCGAGGGACCGGGGGTACACTGAAGCTTTCTTT. Its protein is CASSYSRDRGYTEAFF.

This clone was found once. This rearrangement joins TRBV18 to TRBJ2-7; 7 nucleotides agree with TRBD1. CDR3 length: 17 amino acids. V lost 1 base, J lost 4 bases, and 13 bases stayed unmatched. Germline-derived CDR1 and CDR2 are KGHSH and LQKENI. This CDR3 reads CASSPRSPGQTPYEQYF. CDR3 coding DNA: TGTGCCAGCTCACCACGCTCACCGGGACAGACACCATACGAGCAGTACTTC.